The 3 T cell receptor beta chains presented below share a single source sample, sequenced in a study of CD8+ T cells in alopecia areata. Reverse transcription of extracted RNA yielded cDNA, which provided the sequencing template. Clones were sequenced by immunoSEQ multiplex PCR, and TCRdb holds only the in-frame ones, with some missing. The data contain 150,000 or so clones, 50% to 60% of them seen just once; the ten biggest clones take up less than 5%. Sequencing was done on a sample of CD4+ T cells sorted from blood. These receptors were obtained from a human donor in good health.

The chain links TRBV2 to TRBJ2-7, with D hard to call. The CDR3 extends over 13 amino acids. Germline values: CDR1 SNHLY, CDR2 FYNNEI. V was shortened by 4 bases and J by 3 bases, with 10 bases between the two germline ends. CDR3 nucleotide sequence: TGTGCCAGCAGTGGCCTGATCTTCTACGAGCAGTACTTC. Its translation is CASSGLIFYEQYF. The full variable domain, rest sourced from reference TRBV2 and TRBJ2-7, is EPEVTQTPSHQVTQMGQEVILRCVPISNHLYFYWYRQILGQKVEFLVSFYNNEISEKSEIFDDQFSVERPDGSNFTLKIRSTKLEDSAMYFCASSGLIFYEQYFGPGTRLTVT.

The chain links TRBV7-6 to TRBJ2-3; 13 bases agree with TRBD2. CDR3 length: 14 residues. Germline CDR1 SGHVS, CDR2 FNYEAQ. V trimming: 4 bases; J trimming: 9 bases; junction bases outside the gene matches: 4. The CDR3 sequence is CASSSGLAGVTQYF. In DNA form, the CDR3 reads TGTGCCAGCAGCTCAGGACTAGCGGGAGTCACGCAGTATTTT.

In the case of this clone: Other DNA sequences in this sample translate to the same CDR3. The chain recombines TRBV30 with TRBJ1-5; unclear D gene. The CDR3 consists of 13 residues. Trimming left V 1 base short and J 1 base short, with 5 bases between. The germline gives CDR1 GTSNPN, CDR2 SVGIG (reference sequence). The DNA of the CDR3 is TGTGCCTGGAGTGGCCAGAGCAATCAGCCCCAGCATTTT. Amino acid sequence: CAWSGQSNQPQHF.